The 6 T cell receptor beta chains below all came from one sample that was sequenced in a study of beta chain features in type 1 diabetes (dated 2018 in TCRdb). What the work shows at the level of the full study, not this receptor alone: Type 1 diabetes patients showed a moderate but significant shortening of TCRB CDR3 length in all four CD4+ subsets.

The receptor library was made with the immunoSEQ multiplex PCR assay. The entire isolated RNA was reverse transcribed using the High Capacity cDNA Reverse Transcription Kit, and thus expressed TCRB transcripts were sequenced. TCRdb holds this immuneACCESS table with in-frame rearrangements only. Some clones are missing; in checked studies, unresolved V genes explain under half, and the rest has no known cause. Present in this sample are around 240,000 clones, 16% of which were seen just once. In total, the top ten clones hold roughly 0.08% of the sample. These receptors' targets are unknown. The specimen sequenced was naive CD4+ T cells from blood. This sample's cell subset or site label indicates: true naive CD4+ T cells. The receptors stem from a young man with type 1 diabetes.

The chain couples TRBV28 to TRBJ2-5; a possible D gene is TRBD1 (5 bases). Germline loops: CDR1 MDHEN, CDR2 SYDVKM. V lost 3 bases, J lost 2 bases, and 10 bases lay in between. The CDR3 loop spans 14 amino acids. Here the CDR3 DNA reads TGTGCCAGCAGTTTCGTCGCAGGGCAAGAGACCCAGTACTTC. Amino acids: CASSFVAGQETQYF.

This clone has a handful of counts. The chain uses TRBV29-1 and TRBJ1-1; D gene ambiguous. This CDR3 has 12 amino acids. Between the trimmed V and J ends, which lost 3 bases and 4 bases, there was a span of 9 bases. Germline loops: CDR1 SQVTM, CDR2 ANQGSEA. CDR3 bases: TGCAGCGTTGAGAGTGTGGGCACTGAAGCTTTCTTT. Protein: CSVESVGTEAFF. Variable domain in full (rest from reference TRBV29-1 and TRBJ1-1): SAVISQKPSRDICQRGTSLTIQCQVDSQVTMMFWYRQQPGQSLTLIATANQGSEATYESGFVIDKFPISRPNLTFSTLTVSNMSPEDSSIYLCSVESVGTEAFFGQGTRLTVV.

The chain has TRBV7-2 and TRBJ2-4; a weak D match, TRBD2 (6 bases). The V and J ends lost 6 bases and 9 bases respectively, with 15 bases between them. Germline CDR1 is SGHTA and CDR2 is FQGNSA. The CDR3 loop spans 13 amino acids. DNA of the CDR3: TGTGCCAGCAGGCCTAATCAGGGAGGCATTCAGTACTTC. This codes for CASRPNQGGIQYF.

This clone was seen more than once but under ten times. Germline is not matched at one junction end, which may reflect a read error. V gene TRBV28 combines with J gene TRBJ2-7; D possibly corresponds to TRBD2 (9 bases). This CDR3 has 15 amino acids. CDR1 MDHEN and CDR2 SYDVKM come from the germline V gene. As DNA, the CDR3 is TGTGCCAGCAGTTTAGGTCAGGGGGCCCTAGCGGGACTGAAGTTC. This gives the protein CASSLGQGALAGLKF. The variable domain in full, completed from reference TRBV28 and TRBJ2-7, reads DVKVTQSSRYLVKRTGEKVFLECVQDMDHENMFWYRQDPGLGLRLIYFSYDVKMKEKGDIPEGYSVSREKKERFSLILESASTNQTSMYLCASSLGQGALAGLKFGPGTRLTVT.

This clone was picked up one time. As DNA, the CDR3 is TGTGCCAGCAGCTGGGAGGCGGACAGGGATTATGGCTACACCTTC. It yields the protein CASSWEADRDYGYTF. The rearrangement joins TRBV7-2 to TRBJ1-2; 8 bases map to TRBD1. Germline loops: CDR1 SGHTA, CDR2 FQGNSA. Unmatched junction bases numbered 9, after V lost 4 bases and J lost 5 bases. The CDR3 is 15 residues long.

CDR3 sequence: CASSLVGLEDTQYF. CDR3 bases: TGTGCCAGCAGCCTAGTGGGTTTGGAAGATACGCAGTATTTT. The rearrangement uses TRBV13 and TRBJ2-3; no firm D call. The CDR3 is 14 residues long. Germline lookup yields CDR1 PRHDT and CDR2 FYEKMQ (reference sequence). The V gene lost 5 bases and the J gene lost 5 bases, with 14 bases spanning the gap.